This T cell receptor beta chain was identified during a study of blood T cell repertoires in COVID-19. This clone is a singleton in its sample. Germline loops: CDR1 KGHSH, CDR2 LQKENI. V lost 2 bases to trimming and J lost 6 bases, with 17 bases between them. There are 17 residues in the CDR3. In the original workflow: Reference gene primer amplification yielded estimated nucleated cell counts. Sequencing used immunoSEQ multiplex PCR; TCRdb keeps in-frame clones, though not all of them. That table is the source of V, J and clone size, and D and trimming were worked out from the DNA. The sample has 200,000 to 300,000 clones; approximately 86% are singletons.

The sequence derives from a woman in her fifties or sixties with active or convalescent COVID-19. The V call is TRBV18, the J call TRBJ1-6, with D uncertain. Sequencing was done on a sample of peripheral blood. The CDR3 DNA reads TGTGCCAGCTCACCATTAGAGGGTGGCACCACTAATTCACCCCTCCACTTT. It encodes CASSPLEGGTTNSPLHF.